This T cell receptor (beta chain) was sequenced in a study of T cells in Graves' hyperthyroidism and ophthalmopathy. Whole-study findings and limits: The blood repertoire included most of the expanded thyroid clonotypes above 0.001.

This clonotype was seen repeatedly, ten times or more. Its antigen remains unknown. Researchers defined stable Graves' hyperthyroidism as no ophthalmopathy progression within 18 months. Newly diagnosed hyperthyroidism, duration under 2 months, in patients aged 18 to 65. For the diagnoses, clinical symptoms, serum thyroxine and TRAb, thyroid ultrasound and orbital computed tomography were used. The ends were cut back, 3 bases at V and 0 bases at J, with 9 bases in the middle. This CDR3 has 15 residues. The source material, RNA transcripts, was used to amplify TCR beta CDR3 regions. The HTBI set primed first-round TCR CDR3 RT-PCR. TCRdb ran MiXCR on the multiplex PCR reads and lists one entry per CDR3 protein. This sample yields about 520,000 distinct CDR3 sequences, of which less than 25% are seen a single time; 26% belongs to the top ten.

The chain links TRBV12-3 or TRBV12-4 to TRBJ2-4; perhaps D is TRBD1 or TRBD2 (5 bases each). The sequence came from a man aged 18 to 30 with Graves' hyperthyroidism. Sequencing was done on a sample of blood. The CDR3 loop is CASSFGTLAKNIQYF. CDR3 in DNA: TGTGCCAGCAGTTTTGGGACCTTAGCCAAAAACATTCAGTACTTC.